Below, 30 T cell receptor beta chains from the same sample are listed, as sequenced in a study of cytomegalovirus exposure and HLA in healthy donors. Clones were sequenced by immunoSEQ multiplex PCR, and TCRdb holds only the in-frame ones, with some missing. Of 150,000 to 200,000 clones in the sample, about 85% are singletons; the top ten hold 15% to 20%. The sequenced sample was PBMCs. These receptors originate from a man between 18 and 29 years old in good health and CMV-seropositive.

This clone has more than one count but fewer than ten. The V and J genes are TRBV2 and TRBJ2-7, with D possibly being TRBD1 (5 bases). CDR3 length: 13 residues. V was pared by 6 bases and J by 5 bases, with 14 bases between. Germline-derived CDR1 and CDR2 are SNHLY and FYNNEI. This CDR3 is CASSQGANNEQYF. In DNA form, the CDR3 reads TGTGCCAGCAGCCAGGGTGCGAATAACGAGCAGTACTTC.

V and J are TRBV2 and TRBJ1-4; D may be TRBD1 (6 bases). V shed 6 bases and J shed 8 bases, with 13 bases lying between them. Germline values: CDR1 SNHLY, CDR2 FYNNEI. CDR3 length equals 13 residues. The CDR3 loop is CASRGTPGEKLFF. CDR3 nucleotide sequence: TGTGCCAGCAGAGGGACACCGGGGGAAAAACTGTTTTTT.

Here the CDR3 reads CASSPGLARETQYF. CDR3 DNA: TGCGCCAGCAGCCCAGGACTAGCGCGAGAGACCCAGTACTTC. The chain employs TRBV5-1 and TRBJ2-5; 9 bases match TRBD2. CDR3 length: 14 residues. Germline V gene sequence: CDR1 SGHRS, CDR2 YFSETQ. Trimming at V came to 4 bases and at J to 4 bases, leaving 5 bases not matched to a gene.

This clone was counted between two and nine times. This sequence joins TRBV28 and TRBJ2-1, with TRBD2 matching over 14 bases. The CDR3 runs 22 residues. J gave up 0 bases and V 3 bases, and 16 bases lay outside the gene matches. CDR1 and CDR2 (germline): MDHEN, SYDVKM. This CDR3 reads CASSFLAQTSGRAGYSYNEQFF. CDR3 sequence (DNA): TGTGCCAGCAGTTTTTTAGCCCAGACTAGCGGGAGGGCCGGTTACTCCTACAATGAGCAGTTCTTC.

The chain employs TRBV18 and TRBJ1-3; 10 nucleotides align to TRBD1. With V trimmed by 3 bases and J by 4 bases, 0 bases remained unmatched. CDR1 and CDR2 from the germline V gene are KGHSH and LQKENI. CDR3 length equals 14 residues. The CDR3 sequence: CASSPGQGGNTIYF. CDR3 sequence (DNA): TGTGCCAGCTCACCGGGACAGGGGGGAAACACCATATATTTT.

The rearrangement uses TRBV9 and TRBJ1-1; the match to TRBD1 covers 8 bases. The CDR3 is 15 amino acids. Unmatched junction bases numbered 6, after V lost 4 bases and J lost 1 base. The V gene's germline CDR1 is SGDLS and CDR2 YYNGEE. The CDR3 DNA sequence: TGTGCCAGCAGCTTAGACAGGGGAACGAACACTGAAGCTTTCTTT. Translating gives CASSLDRGTNTEAFF.

The chain carries TRBV27 and TRBJ1-2, with 7 bases aligning to TRBD1. Trimming removed 4 bases from V and 2 bases from J; junction bases left unmatched: 10. The CDR3 runs to 16 residues. Per germline, CDR1 MNHEY and CDR2 SMNVEV (reference sequence). CDR3 in amino acids: CASSSRRQGVNYGYTF. The CDR3 region has the DNA TGTGCCAGCAGTTCCCGGAGGCAGGGGGTCAACTATGGCTACACCTTC.

The V call is TRBV5-1, the J call TRBJ2-1, with 7 bases fitting TRBD2. The V and J ends lost 7 bases and 1 base, in that order; junction bases with no gene match: 5. Germline V gives CDR1 SGHRS, CDR2 YFSETQ. The CDR3 contains 14 residues. This chain's CDR3 is CASRLALSYNEQFF. CDR3 in DNA: TGCGCCAGCCGACTAGCCTTGTCCTACAATGAGCAGTTCTTC.

The V call is TRBV9, the J call TRBJ2-3; tentatively, D is TRBD1 (5 bases). CDR1 is SGDLS, CDR2 YYNGEE, per germline. Trimming shortened V by 0 bases and J by 4 bases, and 15 bases separated the two germline ends. The CDR3 is made up of 16 amino acids. As DNA, the CDR3 is TGTGCCAGCAGCGTAGGTTCAGGGATGTCCGCAGATACGCAGTATTTT. Its translation: CASSVGSGMSADTQYF.

CDR3: CASSFGMGLNQPQHF. CDR3 nucleotide sequence: TGTGCCAGCAGCTTCGGGATGGGATTAAATCAGCCCCAGCATTTT. The rearrangement uses TRBV7-2 and TRBJ1-5; D is unresolved. Germline loops: CDR1 SGHTA, CDR2 FQGNSA. Trimming cost V 3 bases and J 4 bases, with 13 bases left between them. The CDR3 has 15 residues.

The chain uses TRBV5-6 and TRBJ2-2; D remains ambiguous. The length of the CDR3 is 15 residues. Germline CDR1 is SGHDT and CDR2 is YYEEEE. V dropped 0 bases and J dropped 0 bases, with 6 bases sitting between them. The CDR3 region has the DNA TGTGCCAGCAGCTTGGCCACTTCGAACACCGGGGAGCTGTTTTTT. Protein: CASSLATSNTGELFF.

The chain carries TRBV7-9 and TRBJ2-2, with 9 bases identical to TRBD2. CDR1 is SEHNR, CDR2 FQNEAQ, per germline (reference sequence). The CDR3 has 16 amino acids. Trimming took 4 bases from V and 5 from J; bases not matched to a gene: 8. The CDR3 sequence is CASSSPGLAGTGELFF. The CDR3 bases are TGTGCCAGCAGCTCGCCGGGACTAGCAGGTACCGGGGAGCTGTTTTTT.

The chain carries TRBV4-1 and TRBJ1-5, with D unresolved. Trimming removed 6 bases at V and 2 bases at J, with 17 bases between. The CDR3 is made up of 16 amino acids. Germline loops: CDR1 MGHRA, CDR2 YSYEKL. This CDR3 is CASSPPGSAGNQPQHF. CDR3 in DNA: TGCGCCAGCAGTCCGCCGGGAAGTGCGGGCAATCAGCCCCAGCATTTT.

This chain joins TRBV5-1 and TRBJ2-7; 7 bases are shared with TRBD2. Germline CDR1 reads SGHRS; CDR2 reads YFSETQ. Unmatched junction bases numbered 9, after V lost 4 bases and J lost 5 bases. CDR3 length: 14 residues. The CDR3 DNA reads TGCGCCAGCAGCCCCCGGGGGGATGTCGACGAGCAGTACTTC. Amino acids: CASSPRGDVDEQYF.

The rearrangement uses TRBV7-6 and TRBJ1-4; D gene unclear. Germline V CDR1 and CDR2: SGHVS, FNYEAQ. The CDR3 covers 14 residues. Deletions cut 5 bases from V and 0 bases from J, with 7 bases between. In DNA form, the CDR3 reads TGTGCCAGCAGCCTTGGAGCAACTAATGAAAAACTGTTTTTT. Amino acids: CASSLGATNEKLFF.

V is TRBV13 and J is TRBJ2-2; no clear D gene. With 3 bases removed from V and 6 bases from J, the gap between germline ends came to 11 bases. The CDR3 length is 14 residues. The germline V gene encodes CDR1 PRHDT and CDR2 FYEKMQ (reference sequence). Here the CDR3 reads CASSFFSSAGELFF. The DNA for the CDR3 is TGTGCCAGCAGCTTTTTCTCCTCCGCCGGGGAGCTGTTTTTT.

This clone appeared a single time. The chain links TRBV5-1 to TRBJ2-2, with 7 bases matching TRBD1. In germline, CDR1 is SGHRS, CDR2 YFSETQ. This CDR3 has 17 amino acids. The J segment lost 1 base and the V segment lost 3 bases, leaving 9 bases of the junction unmatched. CDR3 sequence (DNA): TGCGCCAGCAGCTCCCACGCGAGGACAGGGAACACCGGGGAGCTGTTTTTT. It codes for CASSSHARTGNTGELFF.

The chain has TRBV27 and TRBJ2-3, with 9 bases identical to TRBD2. Germline CDR1 MNHEY, CDR2 SMNVEV (reference sequence). V trimming: 4 bases; J trimming: 9 bases; junction bases outside the gene matches: 8. This CDR3 is 14 amino acids long. In nucleotides, the CDR3 is TGTGCCAGCAGTTCGGCGGGGGGGGCGGGGACGCAGTATTTT. Its translation: CASSSAGGAGTQYF.

This clone came up once. The chain carries TRBV4-1 and TRBJ2-3; D gene unclear. Between the trimmed V and J ends, which lost 4 bases and 2 bases, there was a span of 16 bases. The CDR3 sequence is 16 residues long. CDR1 is MGHRA, CDR2 YSYEKL, per germline. The CDR3 sequence is CASSPLGWRYTDTQYF. Written as DNA, the CDR3 is TGCGCCAGCAGCCCGCTAGGTTGGCGGTACACAGATACGCAGTATTTT.

This chain connects TRBV6-6 to TRBJ2-3; no definite D call. The CDR3 runs 12 residues. The V end lost 9 bases, the J end lost 1 base, and 8 bases lay between the germline ends. Germline V CDR1 and CDR2: MNHNY, SVGAGI (reference sequence). CDR3 sequence: CASRVRTDTQYF. CDR3 nucleotides: TGTGCCAGTAGAGTCCGCACAGATACGCAGTATTTT.

Here the CDR3 reads CASSQDPTGGGPTNEKLFF. The CDR3 DNA reads TGTGCCAGCAGCCAGGATCCGACAGGGGGCGGGCCGACTAATGAAAAACTGTTTTTT. The chain employs TRBV4-2 and TRBJ1-4; 10 nucleotides line up with TRBD1. Per the germline V gene, CDR1 is LGHNA and CDR2 is YNFKEQ. The CDR3 extends over 19 amino acids. V was clipped by 3 bases and J by 2 bases; unmatched bases: 12.

The V and J genes are TRBV27 and TRBJ2-7; 14 bases fit TRBD2. The CDR3 spans 14 residues. The V gene's germline CDR1 is MNHEY and CDR2 SMNVEV (reference sequence). With 6 bases clipped from V and 6 bases from J, the junction kept 4 bases outside the gene matches. The CDR3: CASRGLAGDGEQYF. The CDR3 DNA follows: TGTGCCAGCAGGGGACTAGCGGGAGATGGCGAGCAGTACTTC.

DNA for the CDR3: TGCGCCAGCAGCTTGGGACCCCTAGGGAGCGGGGAGCTGTTTTTT. Residues: CASSLGPLGSGELFF. The V and J genes are TRBV5-1 and TRBJ2-2, with TRBD2 as a possible D gene (5 bases). The V end lost 0 bases, the J end lost 7 bases, and 13 bases lay between the germline ends. Germline CDR1 reads SGHRS; CDR2 reads YFSETQ. The CDR3 is made up of 15 amino acids.

The chain combines TRBV2 with TRBJ2-2, with TRBD2 identical over 10 bases. V was clipped by 3 bases and J by 4 bases; unmatched bases: 2. The CDR3 is made up of 15 amino acids. The germline V gene has CDR1 SNHLY and CDR2 FYNNEI. This CDR3 reads CASSELAGATGELFF. CDR3 DNA: TGTGCCAGCAGTGAGCTAGCGGGGGCCACCGGGGAGCTGTTTTTT.

This clone was seen only once. The V call is TRBV13, the J call TRBJ2-7, with D possibly matching TRBD1 (6 bases). With 5 bases removed from V and 1 base from J, the gap between germline ends came to 18 bases. The CDR3 extends over 16 amino acids. Per germline, CDR1 PRHDT and CDR2 FYEKMQ (reference sequence). The CDR3 region has the DNA TGTGCCAGCAGCCCCCTCGCGAGGGGGTCATCCTACGAGCAGTACTTC. Amino acid sequence: CASSPLARGSSYEQYF. Full variable domain (rest looked up from reference TRBV13 and TRBJ2-7): AAGVIQSPRHLIKEKRETATLKCYPIPRHDTVYWYQQGPGQDPQFLISFYEKMQSDKGSIPDRFSAQQFSDYHSELNMSSLELGDSALYFCASSPLARGSSYEQYFGPGTRLTVT.

The chain has TRBV19 and TRBJ1-4; D possibly corresponds to TRBD1 (6 bases). Trimming left V 4 bases short and J 5 bases short, with 17 bases between. The CDR3 spans 16 residues. CDR1 and CDR2 (germline): LNHDA, SQIVND (reference sequence). CDR3 nucleotide sequence: TGTGCCAGTAGTACCCGACAGGCGAGTCGCAATGAAAAACTGTTTTTT. Translating gives CASSTRQASRNEKLFF.

The chain carries TRBV6-6 and TRBJ2-7, with D maybe TRBD2 (5 bases). CDR1 MNHNY and CDR2 SVGAGI come from the germline V gene (reference sequence). CDR3 length: 13 amino acids. The ends were cut back, 10 bases at V and 2 bases at J, with 15 bases in the middle. The CDR3 sequence is CATQIGETYEQYF. As DNA, the CDR3 is TGTGCCACCCAAATCGGGGAGACCTACGAGCAGTACTTC.

J is TRBJ2-1 and V is TRBV7-8; TRBD2 might be the D (5 bases). Germline V gene data show CDR1 as SGHVS and CDR2 as FQNEAQ. V shed 5 bases and J shed 8 bases, with 16 bases lying between them. The CDR3 consists of 14 residues. CDR3 bases: TGTGCCAGCAGCCCCCTCCAGGCGCGGGATGAGCAGTTCTTC. Translation: CASSPLQARDEQFF.

The chain carries TRBV11-2 and TRBJ1-1, with 8 bases fitting TRBD1. V shed 0 bases, J shed 4 bases, and the junction held 4 bases outside the gene matches. CDR1 and CDR2 from the germline V gene are SGHAT and FQNNGV. The CDR3 covers 15 residues. The CDR3 DNA reads as TGTGCCAGCAGCTTAGATCCACAGGGGGGCACTGAAGCTTTCTTT. Protein product: CASSLDPQGGTEAFF.

The CDR3 sequence: CASSAWTGGVDQGAGELFF. The CDR3 bases are TGTGCCAGCAGCGCCTGGACAGGGGGAGTTGACCAAGGAGCCGGGGAGCTGTTTTTT. This rearrangement joins TRBV11-1 to TRBJ2-2; 10 nucleotides align to TRBD1. CDR3 size: 19 residues. Germline CDR1 SGHAT, CDR2 FQDESV (reference sequence). Germline trimming cut 5 bases from V and 6 bases from J; bases unmatched to any gene: 18.